This T cell receptor beta chain was documented in a study of graft-versus-host responses after intestinal transplantation. Across the study: Recipients had transplants, and these were multivisceral, liver-intestinal, or isolated intestinal. Each recipient received anti-thymocyte globulin induction, then tacrolimus and steroids for around three years. Study-wide findings and caveats: Early post-transplant declines in HvG were associated with peak levels of circulating GvH clones. The authors found GvH clones in recipient marrow, some appearing first in ileum or blood.

Some clones are missing from TCRdb's copy, which holds only in-frame ones; the method was immunoSEQ multiplex PCR. Among 90,000 to 150,000 clones listed, roughly 95% were seen once. This CDR3 region has 14 residues. Germline V gene sequence: CDR1 SGHRS, CDR2 YFSETQ. The J segment lost 6 bases and the V segment lost 0 bases, leaving 5 bases of the junction unmatched. With respect to this clone: Its antigen is currently unknown.

This chain connects TRBV5-1 to TRBJ1-2; 7 positions agree with TRBD1. The sample consisted of unstimulated CD8+ T cells sorted from spleen or lymph node cells, taken before intestinal transplant. The sequence derives from a human donor who received an intestinal transplant. The CDR3 region is CASSLETGSDGYTF. CDR3 bases: TGCGCCAGCAGCTTGGAGACAGGGTCCGATGGCTACACCTTC.